The 22 T cell receptor beta chains presented below share a single source sample, sequenced in a study of spatial heterogeneity in lung cancer. The time point here: sample taken at primary tumor resection. Their specific antigens are unknown. From the 5' RACE reads, TCRdb called clonotypes with MiXCR, one entry per CDR3 protein. The sample lists around 15,000 distinct CDR3 sequences, roughly 7.1% occurring once. Study-wide results and caveats: For expanded intratumoral alpha and beta TCRs, counts tracked tumor mutation counts.

Sequences were derived from lung tumor tissue, sampled at surgery. The source of these receptors is a female donor with early-stage non-small cell lung cancer.

This clonotype has ten or more counts. This beta chain came through as a stray read in a library set up for alpha chains, and its size says little. V and J are TRBV4-2 and TRBJ2-2; D may be TRBD1 (6 bases). This CDR3 is built from 14 residues. V lost 4 bases and J lost 4, with 10 bases in between. Germline loops: CDR1 LGHNA, CDR2 YNFKEQ. The CDR3 nucleotides are TGTGCCAGCAGCCTCACAGGGTCCACCGGGGAGCTGTTTTTT. Translation gives CASSLTGSTGELFF.

This clonotype was seen a single time. It may be a read error: a sequence one base away is much more abundant. Found in a library prepared for alpha chains, this beta chain is an off-target read, and its abundance has little meaning. This sequence joins TRBV24-1 and TRBJ2-1, with a possible D match to TRBD2 (7 bases). Germline assignment: CDR1 KGHDR and CDR2 SFDVKD. This CDR3 has 15 residues. The chain's CDR3 is CATGEKGGPDNEQFF. The CDR3 DNA sequence: TGTGCCACCGGTGAGAAGGGGGGGCCGGACAATGAGCAGTTCTTC.

This clonotype rates as medium-sized (0.01 to 0.1%). This beta chain represents an off-target read in a library built for alpha chains; its size is of limited meaning. The rearrangement uses TRBV6-6 and TRBJ2-5; D gene unclear. The germline gives CDR1 MNHNY, CDR2 SVGAGI (reference sequence). Trimming shortened V by 2 bases and J by 10 bases, and 14 bases separated the two germline ends. The CDR3 sequence is 13 residues long. CDR3 protein: CASSYDPFGDQYF. The CDR3 DNA reads TGTGCCAGCAGTTACGACCCTTTTGGGGACCAGTACTTC.

Turning to this clonotype: A library made for alpha chains picked up this beta chain off target, so its size means little. The chain employs TRBV7-2 and TRBJ2-6; D gene ambiguous. The CDR3 is 15 amino acids. Germline V gene lookup returns CDR1 SGHTA and CDR2 FQGNSA. V lost 5 bases and J lost 0, with 8 bases in between. CDR3 sequence reads: CASSPKSSGANVLTF. DNA for the CDR3: TGTGCCAGCAGCCCAAAGAGCTCTGGGGCCAACGTCCTGACTTTC.

This clonotype was seen many times. As an off-target read in a library built for alpha chains, this beta chain has a frequency of little significance. The V call is TRBV7-9, the J call TRBJ2-5; D tentatively fits TRBD1 or TRBD2 (5 bases each). Germline V gives CDR1 SEHNR, CDR2 FQNEAQ (reference sequence). There are 16 residues in the CDR3. Trimming cost V 6 bases and J 1 base, with 18 bases left between them. In nucleotides, the CDR3 is TGTGCCAGCAGATCACCGGGACGGAGCCTCCAAGAGACCCAGTACTTC. Protein: CASRSPGRSLQETQYF. The full variable domain, rest sourced from reference TRBV7-9 and TRBJ2-5, is DTGVSQNPRHKITKRGQNVTFRCDPISEHNRLYWYRQTLGQGPEFLTYFQNEAQLEKSRLLSDRFSAERPKGSFSTLEIQRTEQGDSAMYLCASRSPGRSLQETQYFGPGTRLLVL.

The table lists this clonotype with many counts. Because the library targeted alpha chains, this beta chain is an off-target read whose size means little. V gene TRBV28 combines with J gene TRBJ1-4; TRBD1 might be the D (5 bases). Trimming shortened V by 1 base and J by 7 bases, and 10 bases separated the two germline ends. This CDR3 comprises 14 residues. Germline-derived CDR1 and CDR2 are MDHEN and SYDVKM. In nucleotides, the CDR3 is TGTGCCAGCAGTTTATCTGAGGGGAGTGAAAAACTGTTTTTT. Amino acids: CASSLSEGSEKLFF.

This clonotype was counted only a few times. As an off-target read in a library built for alpha chains, this beta chain has a frequency of little significance. CDR3 region: CSARYGLRTDTQYF. CDR3 coding DNA: TGCAGTGCTAGGTACGGACTACGAACAGATACGCAGTATTTT. V is TRBV20-1 and J is TRBJ2-3, with TRBD2 as a possible D gene (6 bases). Germline V gives CDR1 DFQATT, CDR2 SNEGSKA (reference sequence). This CDR3 region has 14 residues. V was cut by 3 bases and J by 3 bases, with 13 bases left in between.

This clonotype was detected many times. This beta chain came through as a stray read in a library set up for alpha chains, and its size says little. V is TRBV5-1 and J is TRBJ2-3, with D hard to call. Germline CDR1 reads SGHRS; CDR2 reads YFSETQ. This CDR3 spans 13 amino acids. Trimming pared 0 bases from V and 1 base from J, leaving 3 bases between. The CDR3 DNA reads as TGCGCCAGCAGCTTGGAGGGCACAGATACGCAGTATTTT. Translated: CASSLEGTDTQYF.

There are many counts of this clonotype. This beta chain is an unintended read in a library built for alpha chains; its size means little. V is TRBV3-1 and J is TRBJ2-5; no clear D. This CDR3 spans 15 amino acids. V lost 0 bases, J lost 1 base, and 9 bases lay in between. CDR1 is LGHDT and CDR2 is YNNKEL in the germline V gene (reference sequence). As DNA, the CDR3 is TGTGCCAGCAGCCAAGATGGGATGCCCCAAGAGACCCAGTACTTC. Translation: CASSQDGMPQETQYF.

Only a few counts were recorded for this clonotype. As an off-target read in a library built for alpha chains, this beta chain has a frequency of little significance. This chain uses TRBV28 with TRBJ2-3; TRBD1 matches 10 bases. The CDR3 length is 16 residues. Trimming took 4 bases from V and 5 from J; bases not matched to a gene: 9. Germline lookup yields CDR1 MDHEN and CDR2 SYDVKM. Written as DNA, the CDR3 is TGTGCCAGCAGTTCCAGCGGGACAGGGGCCGGAGATACGCAGTATTTT. Protein sequence: CASSSSGTGAGDTQYF.

To note about this clonotype: This beta chain turned up in a library designed for alpha chains; as an off-target read, its abundance says little. The rearrangement joins TRBV12-3 or TRBV12-4 to TRBJ2-7; no clear D gene. V was clipped by 2 bases and J by 6 bases, with 11 bases between them. This CDR3 has 13 amino acids. CDR3 nucleotides: TGTGCCAGCAGTTTATCGGGCGTAACCGAGCAGTACTTC. This sequence encodes CASSLSGVTEQYF.

This clonotype showed up many times. This beta chain lies outside the target of a library built for alpha chains; its clone size means little. This rearrangement joins TRBV5-6 to TRBJ1-2, with D possibly TRBD1 on 6 matching bases. The CDR3 loop spans 15 amino acids. V was trimmed by 4 bases and J by 0 bases, leaving 13 bases between them. Germline lookup yields CDR1 SGHDT and CDR2 YYEEEE. CDR3 region: CASSPRGQANYGYTF. In DNA, the CDR3 is TGTGCCAGCAGCCCCCGGGGGCAGGCTAACTATGGCTACACCTTC. Together with reference TRBV5-6 and TRBJ1-2, the CDR3 gives the full variable domain: DAGVTQSPTHLIKTRGQQVTLRCSPKSGHDTVSWYQQALGQGPQFIFQYYEEEERQRGNFPDRFSGHQFPNYSSELNVNALLLGDSALYLCASSPRGQANYGYTFGSGTRLTVV.

This clonotype was seen many times. Found in a library prepared for alpha chains, this beta chain is an off-target read, and its abundance has little meaning. This chain links TRBV9 with TRBJ1-2, with a possible D match to TRBD1 (5 bases). Germline values: CDR1 SGDLS, CDR2 YYNGEE. The CDR3 covers 15 residues. V was pared by 2 bases and J by 2 bases, with 13 bases between. CDR3 DNA sequence: TGTGCCAGCAGCGTCCCCGCAGGGCCCAACTATGGCTACACCTTC. Amino acid sequence: CASSVPAGPNYGYTF.

In its sample, this clonotype was seen many times. The size of this beta chain means little, since it is a stray read in a library made for alpha chains. The chain combines TRBV5-1 with TRBJ1-2, with D maybe TRBD1 (6 bases). This CDR3 contains 14 residues. Germline V gene data show CDR1 as SGHRS and CDR2 as YFSETQ. With 6 bases removed from V and 4 bases from J, the gap between germline ends came to 16 bases. In DNA, the CDR3 is TGCGCCAGCACACAGCCGGGACAACTCTATGGCTACACCTTC. It specifies CASTQPGQLYGYTF.

This clonotype turned up a few times. Within a library made for alpha chains, this beta chain is off target, and its count is uninformative. The J gene is TRBJ1-2, the V gene TRBV10-2; 7 bases agree with TRBD1. Per the germline V gene, CDR1 is WSHSY and CDR2 is SAAADI. This CDR3 has 14 amino acids. V trimming: 6 bases; J trimming: 7 bases; junction bases outside the gene matches: 11. CDR3 DNA: TGCGCCAGCAGCCGGGAAAAAGGGGGCGGTGGCTACACCTTC. Translating gives CASSREKGGGGYTF.

This clonotype was counted at least ten times. A library made for alpha chains picked up this beta chain off target, so its size means little. The J gene is TRBJ1-3, the V gene TRBV27, with D unclear. This CDR3 has 13 amino acids. Germline values: CDR1 MNHEY, CDR2 SMNVEV (reference sequence). CDR3 amino acids: CVTRTASGNTIYF. CDR3 DNA: TGTGTTACGAGGACTGCCTCTGGAAACACCATATATTTT.

This clonotype was observed at least ten times. A library made for alpha chains picked up this beta chain off target, so its size means little. The chain is built from TRBV4-2 and TRBJ2-5, with 7 bases lining up with TRBD1. There are 15 residues in the CDR3. V lost 4 bases to trimming and J lost 2 bases; unmatched junction nucleotides: 7. From germline, CDR1 is LGHNA and CDR2 YNFKEQ. The CDR3 here is CASSREGASQETQYF. The CDR3 DNA sequence: TGTGCCAGCAGCCGAGAGGGGGCATCGCAAGAGACCCAGTACTTC.

This clonotype was seen ten or more times. This beta chain is an unintended read in a library built for alpha chains; its size means little. This sequence joins TRBV5-4 and TRBJ2-1, with no clear D. The CDR3 runs to 15 residues. Germline CDR1 is SGHNT and CDR2 is YYREEE (reference sequence). V was trimmed by 4 bases and J by 1 base, leaving 12 bases between them. In nucleotides, the CDR3 is TGTGCCAGCAGCCTTTCGGGCGATTCCTACAATGAGCAGTTCTTC. Translated: CASSLSGDSYNEQFF.

The table lists this clonotype with many counts. This beta chain was picked up by a library intended for alpha chains and is off target, so its count carries little meaning. This chain links TRBV7-2 with TRBJ2-7; 7 positions agree with TRBD1. The CDR3 is made up of 16 amino acids. The germline gives CDR1 SGHTA, CDR2 FQGNSA. Trimming cost V 0 bases and J 0 bases; bases outside gene matches: 5. Here the CDR3 DNA reads TGTGCCAGCAGCTTAGCGGGACAGCTTAGCTCCTACGAGCAGTACTTC. Protein sequence: CASSLAGQLSSYEQYF.

As regards this clonotype: This beta chain represents an off-target read in a library built for alpha chains; its size is of limited meaning. The genes are TRBV2 and TRBJ1-3; D gene ambiguous. V gave up 3 bases and J gave up 0 bases, with 6 bases separating them. This CDR3 region has 14 residues. CDR1 is SNHLY, CDR2 FYNNEI, per germline. CDR3 protein: CASSDHSSGNTIYF. CDR3 nucleotide sequence: TGTGCCAGCAGTGACCACAGCTCTGGAAACACCATATATTTT.

This clonotype has a count of ten or more. Found in a library prepared for alpha chains, this beta chain is an off-target read, and its abundance has little meaning. This chain uses TRBV2 with TRBJ2-7; the D gene is possibly TRBD2 (6 bases). The V end lost 8 bases, the J end lost 11 bases, and 25 bases lay between the germline ends. The CDR3 has 14 residues. Germline V gene lookup returns CDR1 SNHLY and CDR2 FYNNEI. The CDR3: CASSGGSPPGSEYF. CDR3 coding DNA: TGTGCCAGCTCCGGAGGGTCCCCCCCGGGCTCGGAGTACTTC.

With respect to this clonotype: Since the library was made to target alpha chains, this beta chain is a stray read and its abundance is not meaningful. V is TRBV5-1 and J is TRBJ2-2; the D gene could be TRBD1 or TRBD2 (5 bases each). The CDR3 sequence is 15 residues long. Trimming left V 4 bases short and J 1 base short, with 11 bases between. From germline, CDR1 is SGHRS and CDR2 YFSETQ. The CDR3 sequence: CASSHGTMNTGELFF. The CDR3 DNA reads as TGCGCCAGCAGCCACGGGACGATGAACACCGGGGAGCTGTTTTTT.